This T cell receptor (beta chain) was sequenced in a study of T cells in Graves' hyperthyroidism and ophthalmopathy. Study as a whole: The initial diagnosis was the point when peripheral blood was collected, ahead of any treatment. Study-wide points: Blood held most thyroid clonotypes expanded above 0.001 frequency.

Graves' hyperthyroidism was deemed stable absent ophthalmopathy progression within 18 months. Hyperthyroidism, newly diagnosed and lasting under 2 months, affected patients aged 18 to 65. Amplified TCR beta CDR3 regions derived from RNA transcripts. HTBI primers were used for first-round RT-PCR of the TCR CDR3. MiXCR was run by TCRdb on the multiplex PCR reads, yielding one entry per CDR3 protein. The sample has fewer than 250,000 distinct CDR3 sequences; approximately 17% are singletons. V was clipped by 4 bases and J by 0 bases; unmatched bases: 3. There are 17 residues in the CDR3. CDR1 is SGHRS, CDR2 YFSETQ, per germline. In regard to this clonotype: Its antigen remains unknown. A much bigger clone sits one base away, suggesting this may be a read error. The missing conserved phenylalanine or tryptophan at the end of this CDR3 makes a read error likely.

The sequencing sample was made of blood. The chain carries TRBV5-1 and TRBJ2-1; 14 nucleotides line up with TRBD2. The receptor's source is a man in his forties or fifties with Graves' hyperthyroidism. The CDR3 DNA sequence: TGCGCCAGCAGCCCTGGGACTAGCGGGAGCTCCTACAATGAGCAGTTCTCC. Its translation is CASSPGTSGSSYNEQFS.